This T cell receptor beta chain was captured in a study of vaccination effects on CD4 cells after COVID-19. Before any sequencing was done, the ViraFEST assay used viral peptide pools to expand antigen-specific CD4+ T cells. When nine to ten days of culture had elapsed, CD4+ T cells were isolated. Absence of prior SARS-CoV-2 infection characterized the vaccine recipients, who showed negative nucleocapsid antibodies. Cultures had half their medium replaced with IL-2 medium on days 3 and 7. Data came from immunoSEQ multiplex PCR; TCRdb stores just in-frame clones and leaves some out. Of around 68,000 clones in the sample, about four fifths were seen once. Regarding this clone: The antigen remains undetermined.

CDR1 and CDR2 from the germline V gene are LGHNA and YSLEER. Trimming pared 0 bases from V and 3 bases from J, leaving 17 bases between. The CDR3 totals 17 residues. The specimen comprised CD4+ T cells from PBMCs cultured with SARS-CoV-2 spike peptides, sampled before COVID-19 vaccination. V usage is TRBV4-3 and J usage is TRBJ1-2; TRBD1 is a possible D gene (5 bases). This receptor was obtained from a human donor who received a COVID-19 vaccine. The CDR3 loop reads CASSQDLRQGGDYGYTF. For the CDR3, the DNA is TGCGCCAGCAGCCAAGATCTTAGGCAGGGTGGGGACTATGGCTACACCTTC.